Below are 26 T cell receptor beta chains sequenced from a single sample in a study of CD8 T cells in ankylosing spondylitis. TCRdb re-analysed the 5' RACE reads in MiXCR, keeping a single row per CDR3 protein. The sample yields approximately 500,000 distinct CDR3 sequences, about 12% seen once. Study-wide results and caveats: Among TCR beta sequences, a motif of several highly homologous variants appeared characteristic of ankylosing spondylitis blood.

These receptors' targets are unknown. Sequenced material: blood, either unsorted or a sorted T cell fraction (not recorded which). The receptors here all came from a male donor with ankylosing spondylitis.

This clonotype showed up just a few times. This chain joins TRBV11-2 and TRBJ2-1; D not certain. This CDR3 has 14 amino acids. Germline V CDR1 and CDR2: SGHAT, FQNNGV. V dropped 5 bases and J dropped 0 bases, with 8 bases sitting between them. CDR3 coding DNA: TGTGCCAGCAGCCCCCAAATCTCCTACAATGAGCAGTTCTTC. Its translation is CASSPQISYNEQFF.

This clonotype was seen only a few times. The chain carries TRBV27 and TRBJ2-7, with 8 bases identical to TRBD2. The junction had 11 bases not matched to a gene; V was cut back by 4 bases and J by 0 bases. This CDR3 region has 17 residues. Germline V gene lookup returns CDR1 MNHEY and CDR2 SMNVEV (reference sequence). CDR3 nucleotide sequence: TGTGCCAGCAGTTCCCTCCCCGGGACTAGTGACTCCTACGAGCAGTACTTC. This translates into CASSSLPGTSDSYEQYF.

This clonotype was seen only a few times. In DNA form, the CDR3 reads TGCGCCAGCAGCGAGGTGGCTTCGGGTGAGCAGTTCTTC. It translates to CASSEVASGEQFF. The chain employs TRBV5-1 and TRBJ2-1; D unclear. This CDR3 has 13 amino acids. The V gene lost 4 bases and the J gene lost 9 bases, with 14 bases spanning the gap. The germline CDR1 and CDR2 sequences are SGHRS and YFSETQ.

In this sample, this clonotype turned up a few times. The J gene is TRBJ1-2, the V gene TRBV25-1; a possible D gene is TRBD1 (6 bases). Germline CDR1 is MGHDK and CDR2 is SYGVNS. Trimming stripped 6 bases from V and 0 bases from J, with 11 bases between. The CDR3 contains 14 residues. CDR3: CASRGAGTNYGYTF. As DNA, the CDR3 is TGTGCCAGCAGGGGGGCTGGGACTAACTATGGCTACACCTTC.

This CDR3 reads CASSQDRAGEGYGYTF. CDR3 nucleotides: TGTGCCAGCAGCCAAGATCGGGCAGGGGAGGGCTATGGCTACACCTTC. V gene TRBV3-1 combines with J gene TRBJ1-2; weak D call: TRBD1 (6 bases). V lost 0 bases and J lost 4, with 15 bases in between. Looked up from germline, CDR1 is LGHDT and CDR2 is YNNKEL (reference sequence). This CDR3 comprises 16 residues.

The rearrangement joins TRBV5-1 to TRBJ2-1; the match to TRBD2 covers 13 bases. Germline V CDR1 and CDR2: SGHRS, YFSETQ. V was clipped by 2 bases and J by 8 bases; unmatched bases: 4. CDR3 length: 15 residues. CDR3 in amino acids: CASSFGLAGAYEQFF. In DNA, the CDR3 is TGCGCCAGCAGCTTCGGACTAGCGGGAGCTTATGAGCAGTTCTTC.

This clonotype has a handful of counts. CDR3 protein: CSANHYYNEQFF. The CDR3 coding sequence is TGCAGTGCTAACCACTACTACAATGAGCAGTTCTTC. The chain uses TRBV20-1 and TRBJ2-1, with no clear D. CDR1 is DFQATT, CDR2 SNEGSKA, per germline (reference sequence). The germline V and J ends were trimmed by 4 bases and 3 bases, with 7 bases remaining between them. CDR3 size: 12 residues.

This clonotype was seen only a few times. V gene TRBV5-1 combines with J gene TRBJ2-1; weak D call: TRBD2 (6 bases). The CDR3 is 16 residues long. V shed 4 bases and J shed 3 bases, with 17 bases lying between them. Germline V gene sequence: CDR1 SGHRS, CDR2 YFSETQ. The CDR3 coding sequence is TGCGCCAGCAGCGGAGGGGAGGCACCCCTCTACAATGAGCAGTTCTTC. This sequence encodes CASSGGEAPLYNEQFF. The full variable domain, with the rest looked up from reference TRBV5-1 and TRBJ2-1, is KAGVTQTPRYLIKTRGQQVTLSCSPISGHRSVSWYQQTPGQGLQFLFEYFSETQRNKGNFPGRFSGRQFSNSRSEMNVSTLELGDSALYLCASSGGEAPLYNEQFFGPGTRLTVL.

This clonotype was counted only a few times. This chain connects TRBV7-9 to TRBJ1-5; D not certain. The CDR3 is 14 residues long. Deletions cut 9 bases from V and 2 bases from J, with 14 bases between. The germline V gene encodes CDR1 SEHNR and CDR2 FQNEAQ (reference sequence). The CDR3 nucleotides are TGTGCCAGGACGGGGAAGCCGGGCAATCAGCCCCAGCATTTT. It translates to CARTGKPGNQPQHF.

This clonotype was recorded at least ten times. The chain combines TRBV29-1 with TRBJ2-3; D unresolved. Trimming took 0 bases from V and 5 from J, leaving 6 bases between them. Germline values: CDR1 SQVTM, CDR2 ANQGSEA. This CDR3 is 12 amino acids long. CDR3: CSVEDGEDTQYF. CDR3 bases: TGCAGCGTTGAAGATGGTGAAGATACGCAGTATTTT.

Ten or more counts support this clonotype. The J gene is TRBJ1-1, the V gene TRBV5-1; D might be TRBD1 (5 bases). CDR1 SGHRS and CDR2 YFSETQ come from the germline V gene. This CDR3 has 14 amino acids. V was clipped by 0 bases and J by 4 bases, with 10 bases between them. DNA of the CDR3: TGCGCCAGCAGCTTGGTGGTCGACAGCACTGAAGCTTTCTTT. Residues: CASSLVVDSTEAFF.

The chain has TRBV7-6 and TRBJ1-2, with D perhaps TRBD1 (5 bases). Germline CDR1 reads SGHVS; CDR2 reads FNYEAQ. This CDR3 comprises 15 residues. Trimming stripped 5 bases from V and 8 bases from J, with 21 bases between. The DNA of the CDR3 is TGTGCCAGCAGCCCGCGGCGGGGCGGTGAAAGAGGCTACACCTTC. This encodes CASSPRRGGERGYTF.

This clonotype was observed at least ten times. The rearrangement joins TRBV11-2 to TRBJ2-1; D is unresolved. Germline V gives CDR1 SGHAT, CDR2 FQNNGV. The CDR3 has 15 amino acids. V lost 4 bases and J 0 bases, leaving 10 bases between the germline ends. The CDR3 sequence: CASSSKLSSYNEQFF. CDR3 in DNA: TGTGCCAGCAGCTCTAAATTAAGCTCCTACAATGAGCAGTTCTTC.

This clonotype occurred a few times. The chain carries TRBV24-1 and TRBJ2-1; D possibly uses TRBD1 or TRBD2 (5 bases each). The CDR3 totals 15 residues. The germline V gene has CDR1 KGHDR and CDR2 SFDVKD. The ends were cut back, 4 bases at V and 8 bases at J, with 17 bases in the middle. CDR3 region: CATSDGDWGIHEQFF. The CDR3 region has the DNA TGTGCCACCAGTGACGGAGACTGGGGGATCCATGAGCAGTTCTTC.

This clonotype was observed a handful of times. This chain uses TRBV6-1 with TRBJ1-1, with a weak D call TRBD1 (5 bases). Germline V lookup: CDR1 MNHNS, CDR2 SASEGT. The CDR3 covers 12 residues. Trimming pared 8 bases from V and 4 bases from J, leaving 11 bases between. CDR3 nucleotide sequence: TGTGCCAGCGCACAGGCGACCACTGAAGCTTTCTTT. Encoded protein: CASAQATTEAFF.

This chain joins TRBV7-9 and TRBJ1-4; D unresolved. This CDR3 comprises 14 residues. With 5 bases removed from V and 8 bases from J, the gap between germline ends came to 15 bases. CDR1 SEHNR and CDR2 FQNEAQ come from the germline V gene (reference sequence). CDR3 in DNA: TGTGCCAGCAGCCGAGTAATACGGGAGGAAAAACTGTTTTTT. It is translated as CASSRVIREEKLFF.

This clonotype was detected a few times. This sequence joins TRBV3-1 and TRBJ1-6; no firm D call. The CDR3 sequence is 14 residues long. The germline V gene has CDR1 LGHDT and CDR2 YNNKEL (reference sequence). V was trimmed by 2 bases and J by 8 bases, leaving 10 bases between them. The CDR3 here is CASSQQGFDSPLHF. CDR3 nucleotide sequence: TGTGCCAGCAGCCAACAAGGCTTTGATTCACCCCTCCACTTT.

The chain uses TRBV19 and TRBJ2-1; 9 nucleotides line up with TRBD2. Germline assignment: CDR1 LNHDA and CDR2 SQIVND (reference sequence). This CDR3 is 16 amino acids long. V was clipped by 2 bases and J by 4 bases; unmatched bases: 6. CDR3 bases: TGTGCCAGTAGTATAACATTAGCGGGAGAGTACAATGAGCAGTTCTTC. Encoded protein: CASSITLAGEYNEQFF.

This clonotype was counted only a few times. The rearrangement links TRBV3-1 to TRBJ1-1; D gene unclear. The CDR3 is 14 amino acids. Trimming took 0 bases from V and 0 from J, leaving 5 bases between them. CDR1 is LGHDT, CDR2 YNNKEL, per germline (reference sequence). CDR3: CASSQEAMNTEAFF. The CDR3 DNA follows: TGTGCCAGCAGCCAAGAGGCCATGAACACTGAAGCTTTCTTT.

CDR3 nucleotides: TGCAGTGCTAGCCCAGGGCTAGCGGGAGTCAATGAGCAGTTCTTC. It yields the protein CSASPGLAGVNEQFF. The chain is built from TRBV20-1 and TRBJ2-1; TRBD2 agrees at 10 bases. The junction had 8 bases not matched to a gene; V was cut back by 3 bases and J by 6 bases. Germline V gene lookup returns CDR1 DFQATT and CDR2 SNEGSKA (reference sequence). CDR3 length equals 15 residues.

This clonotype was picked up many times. In nucleotides, the CDR3 is TGCAGTGCCAAAAGAGCGGGAGCCCTCTACAATGAGCAGTTCTTC. Protein product: CSAKRAGALYNEQFF. This chain uses TRBV20-1 with TRBJ2-1, with 8 bases fitting TRBD2. CDR3 length: 15 amino acids. The germline gives CDR1 DFQATT, CDR2 SNEGSKA (reference sequence). The trim removed 6 bases at V and 3 bases at J, leaving 10 bases unmatched.

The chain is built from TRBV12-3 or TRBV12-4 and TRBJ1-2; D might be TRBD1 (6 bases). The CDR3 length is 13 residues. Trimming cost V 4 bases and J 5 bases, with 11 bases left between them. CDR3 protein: CASSSPGAYGYTF. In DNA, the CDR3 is TGTGCCAGCAGTTCCCCGGGGGCGTATGGCTACACCTTC.

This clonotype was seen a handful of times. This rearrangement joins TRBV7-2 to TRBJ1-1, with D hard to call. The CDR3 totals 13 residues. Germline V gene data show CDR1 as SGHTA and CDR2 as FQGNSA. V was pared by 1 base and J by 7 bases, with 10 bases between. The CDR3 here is CASSLDGQLEAFF. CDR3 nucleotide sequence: TGTGCCAGCAGCTTAGACGGGCAGCTTGAAGCTTTCTTT.

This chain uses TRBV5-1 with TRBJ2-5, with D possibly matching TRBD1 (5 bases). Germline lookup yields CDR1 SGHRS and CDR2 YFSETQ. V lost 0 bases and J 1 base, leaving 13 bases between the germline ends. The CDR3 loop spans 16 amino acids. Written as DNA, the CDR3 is TGCGCCAGCAGCTTGGTATCCCGGACAAGCCAAGAGACCCAGTACTTC. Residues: CASSLVSRTSQETQYF.

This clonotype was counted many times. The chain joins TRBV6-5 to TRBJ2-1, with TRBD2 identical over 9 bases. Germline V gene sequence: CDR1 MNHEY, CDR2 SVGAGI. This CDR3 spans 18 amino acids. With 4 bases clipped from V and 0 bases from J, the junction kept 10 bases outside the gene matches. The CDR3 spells CASSFFGGRGSSYNEQFF. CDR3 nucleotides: TGTGCCAGCAGTTTCTTTGGCGGGAGGGGGAGCTCCTACAATGAGCAGTTCTTC.

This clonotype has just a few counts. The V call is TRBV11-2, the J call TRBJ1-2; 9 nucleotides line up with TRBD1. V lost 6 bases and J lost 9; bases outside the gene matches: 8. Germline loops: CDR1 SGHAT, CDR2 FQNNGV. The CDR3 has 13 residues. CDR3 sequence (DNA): TGTGCCAGCAGGAGGGGACAGGGTATCCGCTACACCTTC. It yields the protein CASRRGQGIRYTF.